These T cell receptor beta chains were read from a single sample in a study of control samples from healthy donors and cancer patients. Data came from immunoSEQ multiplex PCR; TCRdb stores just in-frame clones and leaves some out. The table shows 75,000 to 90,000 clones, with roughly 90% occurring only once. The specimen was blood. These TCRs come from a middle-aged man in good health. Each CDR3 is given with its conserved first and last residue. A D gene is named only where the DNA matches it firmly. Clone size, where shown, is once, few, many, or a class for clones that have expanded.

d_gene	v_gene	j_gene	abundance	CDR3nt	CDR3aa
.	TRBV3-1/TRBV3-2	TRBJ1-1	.	TGTGCCAGCAGCCAAGGAATCCGGGGGACTGAAGCTTTCTTT	CASSQGIRGTEAFF
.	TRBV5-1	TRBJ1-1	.	TGCGCCAGCAGCTTTCTAGAAGCCACGGACCGTATTCCTGAAGCTTTCTTT	CASSFLEATDRIPEAFF
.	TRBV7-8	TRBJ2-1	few	TGTGCCAGCAGCTTAGATTCGGGGGCTCTTCTTTACAATGAGCAGTTCTTC	CASSLDSGALLYNEQFF
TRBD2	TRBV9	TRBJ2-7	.	TGTGCCAGCAGCTCTCAGAGGGGGGGACTAGCGACCACCTACGAGCAGTACTTC	CASSSQRGGLATTYEQYF
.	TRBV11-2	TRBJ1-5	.	TGTGCCAGCAGCCCCACGGGTTTAAGTCAGCCCCAGCATTTT	CASSPTGLSQPQHF
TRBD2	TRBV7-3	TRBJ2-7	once	TGTGCCAGCCTTGGACTAGCGGGGGGCATTACCTACGAGCAGTACTTC	CASLGLAGGITYEQYF
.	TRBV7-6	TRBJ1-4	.	TGTGCCAGCAGCTTATCGTCGGCGATTAATGAAAAACTGTTTTTT	CASSLSSAINEKLFF
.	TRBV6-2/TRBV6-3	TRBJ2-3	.	TGTGCCAGCAGTTACCTTTTGGGGGAGGACACAGATACGCAGTATTTT	CASSYLLGEDTDTQYF
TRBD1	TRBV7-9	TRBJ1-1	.	TGTGCCAGCAGCGGACGGACAGGGTTCGCCACTGAAGCTTTCTTT	CASSGRTGFATEAFF
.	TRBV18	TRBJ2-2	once	TGTGCCAGCTCCCGGGTTGGGACCGGGGAGCTGTTTTTT	CASSRVGTGELFF
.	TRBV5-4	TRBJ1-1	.	TGTGCCAGCAGAAAAGACCCGAACACTGAAGCTTTCTTT	CASRKDPNTEAFF
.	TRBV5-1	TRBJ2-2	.	TGCGCCAGCAGCTTAACCGGGTTTGGGGCAAACACCGGGGAGCTGTTTTTT	CASSLTGFGANTGELFF
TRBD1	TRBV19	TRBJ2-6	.	TGTGCCAGTAGTAGCAGGGGGCCCGCTGGGGCCAACGTCCTGACTTTC	CASSSRGPAGANVLTF
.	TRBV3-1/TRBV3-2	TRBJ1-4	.	TGTGCCAGCAGCCTGGGCTCCTCAGACATAAACCCTCATTTT	CASSLGSSDINPHF
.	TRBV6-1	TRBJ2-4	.	TGTGCCAGCAGTGAAGCCGGACGGGAAAACATTCAGTACTTC	CASSEAGRENIQYF
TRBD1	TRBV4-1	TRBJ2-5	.	TGCGCCAGCAGCCTCATCCAGGGGGCCGGGGAGACCCAGTACTTC	CASSLIQGAGETQYF
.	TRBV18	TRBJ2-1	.	TGTGCCAGCTCACCACCCGAACAGAGGGGCTACAATGAGCAGTTCTTC	CASSPPEQRGYNEQFF
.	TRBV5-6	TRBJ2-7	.	TGTGCCAGCAGCTTGACAGGTAGGGCTTACGAGCAGTACTTC	CASSLTGRAYEQYF
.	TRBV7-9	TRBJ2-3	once	TGTGCCAGCAGCTTAGCGAATGTTGGTGATACGCAGTATTTT	CASSLANVGDTQYF
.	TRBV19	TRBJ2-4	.	TGTGCCAGTAGTATTGGGGGACCGGATGACATTCAGTACTTC	CASSIGGPDDIQYF
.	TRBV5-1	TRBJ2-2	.	TGCGCCAGCAGCTTCGGGATAATGGCGATAGTAAACACCGGGGAGCTGTTTTTT	CASSFGIMAIVNTGELFF
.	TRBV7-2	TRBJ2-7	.	TGTGCCAGCAGCCAAGGGGGGGCCAGCTCCTACGAGCAGTACTTC	CASSQGGASSYEQYF
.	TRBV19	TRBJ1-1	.	TGTGCCAGTAGTATAGGTCGCAAGGTTGAAGCTTTCTTT	CASSIGRKVEAFF
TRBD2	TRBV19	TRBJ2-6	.	TGTGCCAGTAGTATGGGGGGAGGACTAGCCCCTGGGGCCAACGTCCTGACTTTC	CASSMGGGLAPGANVLTF
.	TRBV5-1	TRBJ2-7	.	TGCGCCAGCAGCTTGGGCGACAGCGACTCCTACGAGCAGTACTTC	CASSLGDSDSYEQYF
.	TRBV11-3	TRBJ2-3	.	TGTGCCAGCAGCTTTCCTCTCAGGGGAGTTCATACGCAGTATTTT	CASSFPLRGVHTQYF
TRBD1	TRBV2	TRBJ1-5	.	TGTGCCAGCAGTAAGGGACAGAGCAATCAGCCCCAGCATTTT	CASSKGQSNQPQHF
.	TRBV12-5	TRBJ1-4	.	TGTGCTAGTGGTTTGAGGTCAGACCGAGAAAAACTGTTTTTT	CASGLRSDREKLFF
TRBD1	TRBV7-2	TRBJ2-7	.	TGTGCCAGCAGGGCGGGACAGGAGTATTCCTACGAGCAGTACTTC	CASRAGQEYSYEQYF
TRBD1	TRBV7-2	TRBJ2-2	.	TGTGCCAGCAGCGGACAAGGGACAGGGGCGTTGGCCGGGGAGCTGTTTTTT	CASSGQGTGALAGELFF
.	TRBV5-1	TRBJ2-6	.	TGCGCCAGCAGCTTGGTAGGGGGATCTGGGGCCAACGTCCTGACTTTC	CASSLVGGSGANVLTF
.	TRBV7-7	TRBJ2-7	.	TGTGCCAGCAGCTTAGAGGTGGGCTCGGGGGAGCAGTACTTC	CASSLEVGSGEQYF
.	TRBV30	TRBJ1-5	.	TGTGCCTGGAGTGGACAGCCCAATCAGCCCCAGCATTTT	CAWSGQPNQPQHF
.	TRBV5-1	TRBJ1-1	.	TGCGCCAGCAGCTTTGGGGGTATGGCTGAAGCTTTCTTT	CASSFGGMAEAFF
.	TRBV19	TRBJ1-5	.	TGTGCCAGTAGTATGGCATCAACCAATCAGCCCCAGCATTTT	CASSMASTNQPQHF
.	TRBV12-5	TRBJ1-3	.	TGTGCTAGTGGTTTGGTACACGGTGGAGGGATGGCCTCTGGAAACACCATATATTTT	CASGLVHGGGMASGNTIYF
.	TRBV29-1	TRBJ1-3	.	TGCAGCGTTGGGGTCCTCTCTGGAAACACCATATATTTT	CSVGVLSGNTIYF
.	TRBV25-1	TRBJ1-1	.	TGTGCCAGCAGTGAATTCCCGGACACTGAAGCTTTCTTT	CASSEFPDTEAFF
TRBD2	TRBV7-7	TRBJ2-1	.	TGTGCTAGCAGCTCCATCGCGGGGGGCCGCAATGAGCAGTTCTTC	CASSSIAGGRNEQFF
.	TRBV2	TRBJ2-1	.	TGTGCCAGCAACGAGCTGGGCGGGACACCCTACAATGAGCAGTTCTTC	CASNELGGTPYNEQFF
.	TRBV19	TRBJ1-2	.	TGTGCCAGTAATGACCCTTCACTTGTTTATGGCTACACCTTC	CASNDPSLVYGYTF
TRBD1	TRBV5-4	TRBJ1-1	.	TGTGCCAGCAGGGACAGGGTTTACACTGAAGCTTTCTTT	CASRDRVYTEAFF
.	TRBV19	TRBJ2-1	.	TGTGCCAGTAGTATAACCGGGGCCTACAATGAGCAGTTCTTC	CASSITGAYNEQFF
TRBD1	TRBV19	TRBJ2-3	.	TGTGCCAGTAGTTCCGGGACAGGGGGAGATACGCAGTATTTT	CASSSGTGGDTQYF
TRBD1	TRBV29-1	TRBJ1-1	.	TGCAGCTTGCGGGACAGGGCGAACACTGAAGCTTTCTTT	CSLRDRANTEAFF
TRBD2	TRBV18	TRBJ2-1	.	TGTGCCAGCTCACCGGGACTAGCGGGGGGCGAGCAGTTCTTC	CASSPGLAGGEQFF
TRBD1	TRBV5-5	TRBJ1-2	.	TGTGCCAGCAGCAACCTGGGACAGGGGGGCTACACCTTC	CASSNLGQGGYTF
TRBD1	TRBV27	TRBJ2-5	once	TGTGCCAGCAGTCATGGGACAGGGGGCTACCAAGAGACCCAGTACTTC	CASSHGTGGYQETQYF
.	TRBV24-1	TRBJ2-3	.	TGTGCCACCAGTGATGTCAGGTCGGGCACAGATACGCAGTATTTT	CATSDVRSGTDTQYF
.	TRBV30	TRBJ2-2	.	TGTGCCTGGAAGGGGACAAGCACCGGGGAGCTGTTTTTT	CAWKGTSTGELFF
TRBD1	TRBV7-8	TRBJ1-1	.	TGTGCCAGCAGCTCTGTTAGGTTTTTGTTGGGACAGGGGGCGCGGACTGAAGCTTTCTTT	CASSSVRFLLGQGARTEAFF
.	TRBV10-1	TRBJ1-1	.	TGCGCCAGCAGTGAACCCGGACAGAAAGCTTTCTTT	CASSEPGQKAFF
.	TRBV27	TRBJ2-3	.	TGTGCCAGCAGTTTATACGGAGATACGCAGTATTTT	CASSLYGDTQYF
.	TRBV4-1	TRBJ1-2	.	TGCGCCAGCAGCCAAGACGGCAGGGTTACCTATGGCTACACCTTC	CASSQDGRVTYGYTF